This entry describes one TCR beta chain. Per the germline V gene, CDR1 is SGHTA and CDR2 is FQGNSA. CDR3 length: 15 amino acids. V lost 5 bases and J lost 0, with 11 bases in between. The data were taken from a study of Ad26.COV2.S vaccination and SARS-CoV-2 variants. Treatment indicated: roughly 20 received Ad26.COV2.S at low or high dose, single or two shots; five or six received placebo; per-sample allocation not given. Each sample was drawn 63 days after the first injection (of vaccine or placebo). TCRdb's copy holds only in-frame clones and misses some; the assay was immunoSEQ multiplex PCR. The table lists about 480,000 clones, around nine tenths of them singletons.

The sequencing used peripheral blood, collected in a trial of Ad26.COV2.S vaccine versus placebo. This TCR derives from a person aged 18 to 65 who received the Ad26.COV2.S COVID-19 vaccine or a placebo. The V call is TRBV7-2, the J call TRBJ1-5, with unresolved D. Here the CDR3 reads CASSPRAGSNQPQHF. CDR3 DNA: TGTGCCAGCAGCCCCCGTGCAGGTAGCAATCAGCCCCAGCATTTT.